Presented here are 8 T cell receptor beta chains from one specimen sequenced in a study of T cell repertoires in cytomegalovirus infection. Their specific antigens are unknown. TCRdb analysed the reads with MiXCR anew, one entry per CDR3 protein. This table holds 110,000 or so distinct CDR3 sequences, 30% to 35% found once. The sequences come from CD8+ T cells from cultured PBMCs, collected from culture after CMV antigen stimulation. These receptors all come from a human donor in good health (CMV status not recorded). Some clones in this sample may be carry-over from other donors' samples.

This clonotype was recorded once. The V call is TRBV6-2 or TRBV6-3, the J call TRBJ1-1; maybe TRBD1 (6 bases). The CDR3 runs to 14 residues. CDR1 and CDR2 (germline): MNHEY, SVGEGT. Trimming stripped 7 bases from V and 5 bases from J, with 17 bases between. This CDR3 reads CASTLAGAGTEAFF. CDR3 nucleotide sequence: TGTGCCAGCACTCTTGCGGGGGCAGGTACTGAAGCTTTCTTT.

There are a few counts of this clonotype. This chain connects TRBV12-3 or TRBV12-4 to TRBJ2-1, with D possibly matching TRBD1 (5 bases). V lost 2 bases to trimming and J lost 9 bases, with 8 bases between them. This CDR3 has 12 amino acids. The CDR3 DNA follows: TGTGCCAGCAGTTTATCTAGGGGTGAGCAGTTCTTC. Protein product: CASSLSRGEQFF.

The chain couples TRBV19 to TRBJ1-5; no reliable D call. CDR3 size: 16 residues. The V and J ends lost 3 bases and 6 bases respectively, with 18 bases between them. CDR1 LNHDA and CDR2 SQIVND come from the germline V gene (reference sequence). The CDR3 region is CASSIFPDGPGQPQHF. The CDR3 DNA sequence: TGTGCCAGTAGTATTTTCCCCGACGGACCAGGTCAGCCCCAGCATTTT.

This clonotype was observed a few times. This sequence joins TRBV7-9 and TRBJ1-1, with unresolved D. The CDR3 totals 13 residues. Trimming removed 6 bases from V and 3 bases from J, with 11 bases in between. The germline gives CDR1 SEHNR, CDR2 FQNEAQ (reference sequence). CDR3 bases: TGTGCCAGCAGACTGGGTGGGGACACTGAAGCTTTCTTT. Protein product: CASRLGGDTEAFF.

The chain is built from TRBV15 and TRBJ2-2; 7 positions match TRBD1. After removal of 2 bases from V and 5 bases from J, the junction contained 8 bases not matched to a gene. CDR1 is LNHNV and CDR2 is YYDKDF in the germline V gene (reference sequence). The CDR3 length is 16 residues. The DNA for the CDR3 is TGTGCCACCAGCAGACGTCCGGGACAGCAAACCGGGGAGCTGTTTTTT. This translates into CATSRRPGQQTGELFF.

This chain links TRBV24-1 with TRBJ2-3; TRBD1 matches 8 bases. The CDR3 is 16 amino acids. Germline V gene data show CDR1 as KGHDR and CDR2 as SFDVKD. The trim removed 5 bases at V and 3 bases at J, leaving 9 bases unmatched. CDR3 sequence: CATSGGQGFETDTQYF. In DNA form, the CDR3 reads TGTGCCACCAGTGGTGGACAGGGCTTTGAAACAGATACGCAGTATTTT.

The CDR3 region is CASRPSRDTEAFF. CDR3 DNA sequence: TGTGCCAGCAGACCGTCTAGGGACACTGAAGCTTTCTTT. V gene TRBV6-2 or TRBV6-3 combines with J gene TRBJ1-1; unclear D gene. V was cut by 6 bases and J by 3 bases, with 11 bases left in between. Germline CDR1 MNHEY, CDR2 SVGEGT. The CDR3 spans 13 residues.

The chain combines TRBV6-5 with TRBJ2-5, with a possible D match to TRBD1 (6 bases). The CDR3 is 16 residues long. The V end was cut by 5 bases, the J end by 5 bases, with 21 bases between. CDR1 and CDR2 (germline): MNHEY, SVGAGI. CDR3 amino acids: CASSKPGQGNSETQYF. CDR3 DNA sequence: TGTGCCAGCAGTAAGCCTGGGCAGGGGAATTCGGAGACCCAGTACTTC.